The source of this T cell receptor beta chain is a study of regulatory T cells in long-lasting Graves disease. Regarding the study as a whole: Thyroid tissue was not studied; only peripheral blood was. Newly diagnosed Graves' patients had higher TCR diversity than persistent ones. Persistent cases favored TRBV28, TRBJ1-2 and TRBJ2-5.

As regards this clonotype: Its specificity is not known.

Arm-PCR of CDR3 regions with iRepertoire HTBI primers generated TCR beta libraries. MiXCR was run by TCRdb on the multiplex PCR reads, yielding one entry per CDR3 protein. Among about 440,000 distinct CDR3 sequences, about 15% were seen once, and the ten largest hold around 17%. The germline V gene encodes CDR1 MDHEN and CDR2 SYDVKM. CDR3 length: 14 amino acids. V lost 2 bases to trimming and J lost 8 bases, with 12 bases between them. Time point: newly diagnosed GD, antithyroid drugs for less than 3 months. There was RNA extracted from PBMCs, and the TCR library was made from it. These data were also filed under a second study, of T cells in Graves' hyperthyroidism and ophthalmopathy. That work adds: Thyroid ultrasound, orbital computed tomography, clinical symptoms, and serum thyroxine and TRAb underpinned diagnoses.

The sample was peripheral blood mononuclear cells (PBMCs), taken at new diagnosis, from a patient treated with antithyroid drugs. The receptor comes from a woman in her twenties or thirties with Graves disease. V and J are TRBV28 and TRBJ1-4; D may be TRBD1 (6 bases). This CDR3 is CASSLGAGGEKLFF. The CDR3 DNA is TGTGCCAGCAGTTTAGGGGCCGGGGGCGAAAAACTGTTTTTT.